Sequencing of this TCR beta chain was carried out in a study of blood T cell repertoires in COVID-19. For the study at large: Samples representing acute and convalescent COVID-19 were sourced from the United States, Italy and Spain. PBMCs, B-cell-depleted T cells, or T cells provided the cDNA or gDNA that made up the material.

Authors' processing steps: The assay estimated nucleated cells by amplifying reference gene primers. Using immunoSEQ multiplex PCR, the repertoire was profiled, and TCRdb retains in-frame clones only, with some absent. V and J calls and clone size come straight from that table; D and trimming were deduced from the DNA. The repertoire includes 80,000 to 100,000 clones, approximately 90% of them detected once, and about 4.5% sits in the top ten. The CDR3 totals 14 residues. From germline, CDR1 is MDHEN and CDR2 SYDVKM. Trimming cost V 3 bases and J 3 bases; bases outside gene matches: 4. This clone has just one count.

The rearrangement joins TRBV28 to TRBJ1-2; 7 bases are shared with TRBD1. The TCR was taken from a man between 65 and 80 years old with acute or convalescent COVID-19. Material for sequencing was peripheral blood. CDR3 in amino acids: CASSLARGDYGYTF. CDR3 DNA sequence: TGTGCCAGCAGTTTGGCCAGGGGGGACTATGGCTACACCTTC.